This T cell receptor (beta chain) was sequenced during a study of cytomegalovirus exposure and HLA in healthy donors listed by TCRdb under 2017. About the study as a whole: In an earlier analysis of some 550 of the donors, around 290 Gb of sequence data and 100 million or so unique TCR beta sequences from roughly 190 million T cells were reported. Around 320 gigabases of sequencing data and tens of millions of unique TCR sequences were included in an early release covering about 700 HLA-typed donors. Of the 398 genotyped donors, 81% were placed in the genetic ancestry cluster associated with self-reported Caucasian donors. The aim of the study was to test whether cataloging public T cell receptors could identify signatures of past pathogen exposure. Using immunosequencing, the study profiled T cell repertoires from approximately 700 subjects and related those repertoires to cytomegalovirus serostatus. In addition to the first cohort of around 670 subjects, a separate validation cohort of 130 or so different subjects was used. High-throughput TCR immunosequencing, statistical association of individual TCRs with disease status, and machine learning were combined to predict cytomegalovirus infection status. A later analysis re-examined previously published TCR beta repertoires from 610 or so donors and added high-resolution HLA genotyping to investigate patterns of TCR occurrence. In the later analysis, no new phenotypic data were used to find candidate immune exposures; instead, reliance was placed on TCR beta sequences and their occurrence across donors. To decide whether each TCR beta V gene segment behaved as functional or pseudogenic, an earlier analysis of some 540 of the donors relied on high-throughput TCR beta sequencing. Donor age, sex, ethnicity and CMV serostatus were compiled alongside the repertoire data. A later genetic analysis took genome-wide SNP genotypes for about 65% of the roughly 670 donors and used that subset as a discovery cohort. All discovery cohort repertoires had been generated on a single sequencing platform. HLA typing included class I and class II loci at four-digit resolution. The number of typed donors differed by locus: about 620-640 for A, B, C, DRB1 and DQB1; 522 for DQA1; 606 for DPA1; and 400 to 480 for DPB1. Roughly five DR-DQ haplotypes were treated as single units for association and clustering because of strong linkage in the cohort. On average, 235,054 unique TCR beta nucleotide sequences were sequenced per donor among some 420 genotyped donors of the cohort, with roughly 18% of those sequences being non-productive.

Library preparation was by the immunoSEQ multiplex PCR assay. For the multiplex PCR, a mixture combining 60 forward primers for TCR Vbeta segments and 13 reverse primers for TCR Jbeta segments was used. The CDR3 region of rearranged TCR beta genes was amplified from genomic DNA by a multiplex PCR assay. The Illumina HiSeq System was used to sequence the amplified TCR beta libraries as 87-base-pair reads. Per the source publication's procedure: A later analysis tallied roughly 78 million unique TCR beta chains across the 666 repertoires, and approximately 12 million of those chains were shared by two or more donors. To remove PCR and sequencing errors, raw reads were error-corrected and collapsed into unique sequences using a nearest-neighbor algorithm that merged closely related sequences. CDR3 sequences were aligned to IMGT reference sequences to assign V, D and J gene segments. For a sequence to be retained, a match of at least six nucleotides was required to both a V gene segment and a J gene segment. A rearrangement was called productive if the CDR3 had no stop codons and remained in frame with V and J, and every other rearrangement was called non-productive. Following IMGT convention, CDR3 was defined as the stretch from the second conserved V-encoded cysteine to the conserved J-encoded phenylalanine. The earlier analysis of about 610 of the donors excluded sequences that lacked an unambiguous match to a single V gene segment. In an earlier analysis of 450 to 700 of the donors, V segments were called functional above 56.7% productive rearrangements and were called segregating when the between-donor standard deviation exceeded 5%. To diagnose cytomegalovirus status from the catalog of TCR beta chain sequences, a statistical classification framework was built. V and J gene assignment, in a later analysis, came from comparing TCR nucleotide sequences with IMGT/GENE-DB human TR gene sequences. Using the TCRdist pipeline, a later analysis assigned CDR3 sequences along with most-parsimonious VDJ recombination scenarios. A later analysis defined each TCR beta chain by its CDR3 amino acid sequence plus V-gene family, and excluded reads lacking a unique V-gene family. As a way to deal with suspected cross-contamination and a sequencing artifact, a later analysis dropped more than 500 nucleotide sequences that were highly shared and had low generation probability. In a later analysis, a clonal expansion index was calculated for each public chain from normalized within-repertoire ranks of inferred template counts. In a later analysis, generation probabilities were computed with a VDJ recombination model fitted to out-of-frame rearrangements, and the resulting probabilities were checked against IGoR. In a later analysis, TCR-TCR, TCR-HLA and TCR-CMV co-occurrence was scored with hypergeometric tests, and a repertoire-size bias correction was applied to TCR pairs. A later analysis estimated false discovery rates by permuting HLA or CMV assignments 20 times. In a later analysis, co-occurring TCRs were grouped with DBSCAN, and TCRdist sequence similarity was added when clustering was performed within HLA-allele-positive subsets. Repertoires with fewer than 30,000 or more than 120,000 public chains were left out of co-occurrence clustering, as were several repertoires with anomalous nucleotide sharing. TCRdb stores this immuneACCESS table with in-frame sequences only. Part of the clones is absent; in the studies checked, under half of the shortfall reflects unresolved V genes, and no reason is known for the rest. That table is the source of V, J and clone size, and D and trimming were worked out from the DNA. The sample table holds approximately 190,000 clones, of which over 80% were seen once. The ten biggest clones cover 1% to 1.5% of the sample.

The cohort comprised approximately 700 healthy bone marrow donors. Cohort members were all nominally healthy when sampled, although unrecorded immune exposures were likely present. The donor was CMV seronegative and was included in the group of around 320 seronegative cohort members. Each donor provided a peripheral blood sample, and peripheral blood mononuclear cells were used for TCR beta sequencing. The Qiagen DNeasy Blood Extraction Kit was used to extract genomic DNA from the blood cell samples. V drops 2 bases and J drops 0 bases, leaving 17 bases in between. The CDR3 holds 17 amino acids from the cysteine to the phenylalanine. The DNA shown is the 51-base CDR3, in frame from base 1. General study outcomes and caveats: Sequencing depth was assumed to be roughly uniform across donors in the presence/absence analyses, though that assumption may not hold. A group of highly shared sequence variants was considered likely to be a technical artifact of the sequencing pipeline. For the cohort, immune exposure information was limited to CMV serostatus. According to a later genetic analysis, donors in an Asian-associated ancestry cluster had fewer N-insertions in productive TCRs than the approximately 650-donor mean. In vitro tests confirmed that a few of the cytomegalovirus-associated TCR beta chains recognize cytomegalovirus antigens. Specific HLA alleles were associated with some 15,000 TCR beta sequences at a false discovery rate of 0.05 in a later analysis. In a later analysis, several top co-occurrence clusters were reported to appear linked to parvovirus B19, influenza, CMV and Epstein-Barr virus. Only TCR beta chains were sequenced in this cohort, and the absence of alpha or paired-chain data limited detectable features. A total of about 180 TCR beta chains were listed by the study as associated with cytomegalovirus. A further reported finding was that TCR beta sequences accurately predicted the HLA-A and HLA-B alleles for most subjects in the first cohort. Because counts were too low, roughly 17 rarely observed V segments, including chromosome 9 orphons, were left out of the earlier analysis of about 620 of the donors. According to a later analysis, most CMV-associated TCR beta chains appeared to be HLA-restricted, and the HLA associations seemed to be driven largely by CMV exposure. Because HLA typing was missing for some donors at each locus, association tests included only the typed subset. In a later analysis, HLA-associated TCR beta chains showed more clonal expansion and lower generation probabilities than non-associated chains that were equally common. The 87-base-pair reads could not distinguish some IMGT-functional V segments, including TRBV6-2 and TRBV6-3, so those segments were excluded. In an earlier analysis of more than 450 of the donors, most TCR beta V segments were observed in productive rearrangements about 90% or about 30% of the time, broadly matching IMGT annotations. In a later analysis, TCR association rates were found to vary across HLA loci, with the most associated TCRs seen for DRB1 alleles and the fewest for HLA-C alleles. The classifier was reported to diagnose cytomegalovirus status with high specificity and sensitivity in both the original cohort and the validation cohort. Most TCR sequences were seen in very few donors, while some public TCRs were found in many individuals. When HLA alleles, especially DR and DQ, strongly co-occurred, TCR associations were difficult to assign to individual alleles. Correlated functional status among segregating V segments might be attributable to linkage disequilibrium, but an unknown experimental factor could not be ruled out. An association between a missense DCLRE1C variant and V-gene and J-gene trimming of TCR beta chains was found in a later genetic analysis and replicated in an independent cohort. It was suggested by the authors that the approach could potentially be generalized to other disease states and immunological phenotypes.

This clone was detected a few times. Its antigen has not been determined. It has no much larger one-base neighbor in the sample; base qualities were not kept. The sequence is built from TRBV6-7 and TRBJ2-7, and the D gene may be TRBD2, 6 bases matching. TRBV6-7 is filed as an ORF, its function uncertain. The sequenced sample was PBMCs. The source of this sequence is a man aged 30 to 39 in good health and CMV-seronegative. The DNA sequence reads TGTGCCAGCAGTTACCCAGGAGGCGGGGCCTACTCCTACGAGCAGTACTTC. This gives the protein CASSYPGGGAYSYEQYF.